This T cell receptor beta chain was identified during a study of T cells after yellow fever vaccination (dated by TCRdb to 2018 to 2020). Study-level background: Libraries from fractions with low cell numbers were prepared with the SMART-Seq v4 Ultra Low Input RNA kit. Blood samples were taken at several timepoints before and after primary and secondary immunization, and bulk PBMC replicates and cell subsets were isolated. Two healthy male donors, one aged 18 to 29 and one aged 30 to 39 years, were included in the cohort. Bulk TCR alpha and beta repertoires were sequenced longitudinally to track T-cell clones before and after primary and booster YFV17D yellow fever vaccination. Summary of the overall study and its limitations: Most clones expanded after primary vaccination (around 96% of CD4 and around 88% of CD8) were re-detected after the booster, suggesting that broad memory maintenance occurred. Computational filtering was needed because FACS-sorted repertoires could contain abundant contaminating clonotypes from the bulk population. Only two donors were included in the study, so the extent to which the findings can be generalized is limited. A small fraction of clonotypes appeared in both the CD4 and CD8 compartments, likely as a result of convergent recombination. Compared with the primary T-cell response, the secondary T-cell response was faster but weaker, reaching its peak on day 5 rather than on day 15.

The table lists this clonotype with a few counts. It has no known antigen specificity. No much larger clone is present one base from it, and per-base qualities are unavailable. The treatment or condition label, as the study defines it: live attenuated yellow fever vaccine strain. At every blood-draw timepoint, two biological replicates of bulk PBMCs were collected. PBMCs were isolated from peripheral blood using a standard Ficoll-Paque protocol. RNA was extracted with TriZol from bulk PBMCs, CD4 and CD8 fractions, and dextramer-positive and dextramer-negative fractions. The CDR3, cysteine through valine, is 16 amino acids long. The CDR3 DNA has 48 bases and is translated from base 1. The germline ends are 19 bases apart after V is trimmed by 3 bases and J by 4 bases. TCR cDNA was made using 5'RACE template switching, a step that added a universal primer site and unique molecular identifiers. Priming for cDNA synthesis came from both the TCR alpha and TCR beta constant segments. Library amplification used two PCR steps, and the second PCR step added sample barcodes and sequencing adapters. Libraries were sequenced on Illumina HiSeq 2500 (2x100 bp) or NovaSeq (2x150 bp). The authors' analysis ran thus. MIGEC handled demultiplexing of reads and collapsing into UMI consensus sequences, while MiXCR performed V(D)J alignment. Using edgeR on replicate PBMC samples, clonotypes were called vaccine-responding if FDR was below 0.01 and the log2 fold change was above 5 up to day 15. CD4 or CD8 identity was assigned to each bulk clonotype according to whether the clonotype was present at higher abundance in the sequenced CD4 repertoire or the sequenced CD8 repertoire. Through fastp at Q25 and MiXCR, TCRdb rebuilt clones from the public reads, retaining in-frame beta chains. Rows are combined by CDR3 protein, so each entry shows the most common genes and DNA. The V and J calls and clone size are TCRdb's, not the authors'. The sample table records hundreds of thousands of distinct CDR3 sequences; about a sixth of these occur just once. The top ten clones comprise around 15% of the sample.

The material sequenced was PBMCs, taken 4 to 6 days after the first yellow fever vaccination. The TCR originated in a young man who received the YFV17D yellow fever vaccine. The chain is made from TRBV12-3 or TRBV12-4 and TRBJ2-7, and possibly TRBD2, on 6 matching bases. Read as DNA, the sequence is TGTGCCAGCAGTTTTGGGTCGCGGAGGGCGTTGTACGAGCAGTACGTC. Protein translation: CASSFGSRRALYEQYV.